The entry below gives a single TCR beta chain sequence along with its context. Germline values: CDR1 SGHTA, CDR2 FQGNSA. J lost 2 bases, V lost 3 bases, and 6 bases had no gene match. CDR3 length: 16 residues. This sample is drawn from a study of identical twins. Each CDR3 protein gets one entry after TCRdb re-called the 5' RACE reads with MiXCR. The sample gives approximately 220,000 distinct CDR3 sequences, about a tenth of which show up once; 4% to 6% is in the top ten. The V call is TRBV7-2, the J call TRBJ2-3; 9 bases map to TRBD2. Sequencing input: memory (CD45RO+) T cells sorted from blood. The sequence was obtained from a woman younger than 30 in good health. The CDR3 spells CASSFGGRGFTDTQYF. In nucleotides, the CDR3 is TGTGCCAGCAGCTTTGGCGGGAGGGGGTTCACAGATACGCAGTATTTT. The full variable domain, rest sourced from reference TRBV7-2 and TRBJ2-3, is GAGVSQSPSNKVTEKGKDVELRCDPISGHTALYWYRQSLGQGLEFLIYFQGNSAPDKSGLPSDRFSAERTGGSVSTLTIQRTQQEDSAVYLCASSFGGRGFTDTQYFGPGTRLTVL.